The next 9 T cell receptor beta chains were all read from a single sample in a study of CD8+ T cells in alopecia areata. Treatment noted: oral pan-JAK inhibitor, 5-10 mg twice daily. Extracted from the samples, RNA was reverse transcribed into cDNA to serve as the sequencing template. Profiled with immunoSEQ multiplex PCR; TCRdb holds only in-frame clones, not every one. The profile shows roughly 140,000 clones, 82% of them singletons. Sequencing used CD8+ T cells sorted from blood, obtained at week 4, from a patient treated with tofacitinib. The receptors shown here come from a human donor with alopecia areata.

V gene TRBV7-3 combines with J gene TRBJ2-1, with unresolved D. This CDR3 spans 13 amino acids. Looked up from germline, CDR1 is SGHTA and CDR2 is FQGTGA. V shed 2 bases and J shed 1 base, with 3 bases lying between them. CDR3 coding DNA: TGTGCCAGCAGCTTAGGTTCCTACAATGAGCAGTTCTTC. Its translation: CASSLGSYNEQFF.

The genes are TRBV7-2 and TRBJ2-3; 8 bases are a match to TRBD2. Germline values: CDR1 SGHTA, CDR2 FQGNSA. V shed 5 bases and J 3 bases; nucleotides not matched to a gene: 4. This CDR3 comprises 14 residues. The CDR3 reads CASSPIAGTDTQYF. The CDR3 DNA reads TGTGCCAGCAGCCCAATAGCGGGGACAGATACGCAGTATTTT.

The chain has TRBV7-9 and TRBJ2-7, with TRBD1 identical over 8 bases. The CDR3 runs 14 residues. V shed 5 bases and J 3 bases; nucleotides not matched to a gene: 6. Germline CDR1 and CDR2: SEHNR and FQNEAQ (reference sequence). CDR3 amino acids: CASSHRTGYYEQYF. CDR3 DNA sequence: TGTGCCAGCAGCCACCGGACAGGGTACTACGAGCAGTACTTC.

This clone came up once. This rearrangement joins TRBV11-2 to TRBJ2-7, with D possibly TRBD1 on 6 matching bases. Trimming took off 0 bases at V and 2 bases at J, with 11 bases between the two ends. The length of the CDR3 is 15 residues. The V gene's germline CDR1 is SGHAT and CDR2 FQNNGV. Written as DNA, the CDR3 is TGTGCCAGCAGCTTAGAAGGTCGGGACACCTACGAGCAGTACTTC. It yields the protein CASSLEGRDTYEQYF.

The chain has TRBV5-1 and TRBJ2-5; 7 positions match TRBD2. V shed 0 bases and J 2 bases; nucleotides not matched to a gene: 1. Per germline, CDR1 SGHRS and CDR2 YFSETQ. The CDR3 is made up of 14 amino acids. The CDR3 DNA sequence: TGCGCCAGCAGCTTGGGGGACTATCAAGAGACCCAGTACTTC. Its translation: CASSLGDYQETQYF. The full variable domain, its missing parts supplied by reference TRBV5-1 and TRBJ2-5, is KAGVTQTPRYLIKTRGQQVTLSCSPISGHRSVSWYQQTPGQGLQFLFEYFSETQRNKGNFPGRFSGRQFSNSRSEMNVSTLELGDSALYLCASSLGDYQETQYFGPGTRLLVL.

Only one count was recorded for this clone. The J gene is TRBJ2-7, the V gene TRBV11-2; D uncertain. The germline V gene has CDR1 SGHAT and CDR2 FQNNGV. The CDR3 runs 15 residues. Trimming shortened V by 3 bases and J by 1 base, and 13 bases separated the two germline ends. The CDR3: CASSLESPSSYEQYF. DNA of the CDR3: TGTGCCAGCAGCTTGGAAAGTCCCAGTTCCTACGAGCAGTACTTC.

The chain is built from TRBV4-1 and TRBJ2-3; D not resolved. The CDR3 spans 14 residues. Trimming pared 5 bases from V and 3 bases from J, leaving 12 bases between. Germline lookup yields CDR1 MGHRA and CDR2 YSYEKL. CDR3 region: CASSKGFRTDTQYF. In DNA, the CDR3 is TGCGCCAGCAGCAAAGGGTTCAGGACAGATACGCAGTATTTT.

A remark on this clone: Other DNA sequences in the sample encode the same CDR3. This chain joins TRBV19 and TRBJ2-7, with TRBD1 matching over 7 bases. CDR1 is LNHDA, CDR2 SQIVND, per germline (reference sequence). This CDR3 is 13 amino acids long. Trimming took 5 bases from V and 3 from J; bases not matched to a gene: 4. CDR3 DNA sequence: TGTGCCAGTAGTCCCGGGACAGTCTACGAGCAGTACTTC. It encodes CASSPGTVYEQYF.

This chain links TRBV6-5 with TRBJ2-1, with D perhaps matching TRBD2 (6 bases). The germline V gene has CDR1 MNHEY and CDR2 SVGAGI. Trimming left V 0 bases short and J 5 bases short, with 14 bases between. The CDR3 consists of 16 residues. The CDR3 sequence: CASSYSISGLNNEQFF. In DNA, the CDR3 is TGTGCCAGCAGTTACTCGATTAGCGGACTGAACAATGAGCAGTTCTTC.